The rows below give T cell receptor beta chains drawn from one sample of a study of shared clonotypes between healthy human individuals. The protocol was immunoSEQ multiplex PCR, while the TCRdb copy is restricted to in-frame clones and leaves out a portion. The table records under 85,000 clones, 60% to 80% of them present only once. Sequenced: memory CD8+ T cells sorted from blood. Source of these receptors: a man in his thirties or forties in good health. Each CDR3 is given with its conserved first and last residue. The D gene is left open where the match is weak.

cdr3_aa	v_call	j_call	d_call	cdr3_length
CASSGRGNQETQYF	TRBV9	TRBJ2-5	-	14
CATSGYDNRETQYF	TRBV18	TRBJ2-5	-	14
CASSLPGLSRTDTQYF	TRBV5-4	TRBJ2-3	-	16
CASSLIAGGYEQYF	TRBV7-2	TRBJ2-7	TRBD1	14
CASRSTSYEQYF	TRBV28	TRBJ2-7	-	12
CASSETSGSNYEQYF	TRBV27	TRBJ2-7	TRBD2	15
CASSQEGSGSNTGELFF	TRBV4-1	TRBJ2-2	TRBD2	17
CASCNGVTGELFF	TRBV28	TRBJ2-2	-	13
CASSPTLYTEAFF	TRBV5-5	TRBJ1-1	-	13
CASSFGEGFYNEQFF	TRBV7-8	TRBJ2-1	TRBD2	15
CASSPPGLAVNTGELFF	TRBV18	TRBJ2-2	TRBD2	17
CASSRQDNQPQHF	TRBV9	TRBJ1-5	-	13
CASSFWGVQGPTDTQYF	TRBV27	TRBJ2-3	-	17
CASSLSGTLAKNIQYF	TRBV4-1	TRBJ2-4	-	16
CASSSLAGRSTDTQYF	TRBV5-1	TRBJ2-3	TRBD2	16
CAWSVGGETQYF	TRBV30	TRBJ2-5	-	12
CASSRARSSYEQYF	TRBV27	TRBJ2-7	-	14
CASSRPGTRDEQYF	TRBV5-5	TRBJ2-7	-	14
CASSTPGLAAEQFF	TRBV7-6	TRBJ2-1	TRBD2	14
CASSFRASVSTRTYEQYF	TRBV5-1	TRBJ2-7	-	18